This T cell receptor beta chain was identified during a study of cytomegalovirus exposure and HLA in healthy donors. Study-level points and caveats: Across donors, sequencing depth was assumed by presence/absence analyses to be roughly uniform.

At the time of sampling, donors were nominally healthy, though unrecorded immune exposures were likely. On this clone: The antigen is undetermined.

Vbeta (60) and Jbeta (13) primers were used in the PCR. This table comes from immunoSEQ multiplex PCR, and its TCRdb copy is limited to in-frame clones, with some not included. The sample records 90,000 or so clones, around 80% being singletons. CDR1 is SGHRS and CDR2 is YFSETQ in the germline V gene. Trimming took 5 bases from V and 11 from J, leaving 20 bases between them. This CDR3 is 15 amino acids long. This sequence was found in a woman aged 50 to 65 in good health and CMV-seropositive. The sample consisted of PBMCs. The chain carries TRBV5-1 and TRBJ1-6; possibly TRBD1 for D (6 bases). The CDR3 loop is CASRDRQAERAPLHF. CDR3 DNA: TGCGCCAGCAGGGATCGACAGGCCGAAAGGGCACCCCTCCACTTT. The full variable domain, with the rest looked up from reference TRBV5-1 and TRBJ1-6, is KAGVTQTPRYLIKTRGQQVTLSCSPISGHRSVSWYQQTPGQGLQFLFEYFSETQRNKGNFPGRFSGRQFSNSRSEMNVSTLELGDSALYLCASRDRQAERAPLHFGNGTRLTVT.